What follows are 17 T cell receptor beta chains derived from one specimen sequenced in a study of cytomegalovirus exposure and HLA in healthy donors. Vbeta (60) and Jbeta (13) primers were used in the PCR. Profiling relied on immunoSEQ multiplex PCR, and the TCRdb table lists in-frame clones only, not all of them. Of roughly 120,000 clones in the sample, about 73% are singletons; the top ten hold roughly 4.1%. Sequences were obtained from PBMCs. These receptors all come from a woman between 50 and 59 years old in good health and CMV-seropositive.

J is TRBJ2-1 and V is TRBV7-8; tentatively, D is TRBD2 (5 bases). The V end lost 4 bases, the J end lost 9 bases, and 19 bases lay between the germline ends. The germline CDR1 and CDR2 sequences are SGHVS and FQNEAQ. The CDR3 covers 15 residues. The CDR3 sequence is CASSSRPQLGFEQFF. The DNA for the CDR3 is TGTGCCAGCAGCTCTAGGCCCCAACTAGGCTTTGAGCAGTTCTTC.

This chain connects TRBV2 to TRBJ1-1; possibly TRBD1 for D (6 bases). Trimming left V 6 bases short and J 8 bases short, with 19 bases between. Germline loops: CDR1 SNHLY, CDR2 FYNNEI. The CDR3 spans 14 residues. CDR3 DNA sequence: TGTGCCAGCAGGGCTAACCGACAGGAGCGGGAAGCTTTCTTT. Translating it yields CASRANRQEREAFF.

This CDR3 is CASSLVGGGADTQYF. The CDR3 nucleotides are TGTGCCAGCAGCTTAGTTGGCGGGGGGGCAGATACGCAGTATTTT. This chain links TRBV13 with TRBJ2-3, with TRBD2 matching over 9 bases. CDR1 PRHDT and CDR2 FYEKMQ come from the germline V gene (reference sequence). The CDR3 has 15 amino acids. The trim removed 1 base at V and 4 bases at J, leaving 3 bases unmatched.

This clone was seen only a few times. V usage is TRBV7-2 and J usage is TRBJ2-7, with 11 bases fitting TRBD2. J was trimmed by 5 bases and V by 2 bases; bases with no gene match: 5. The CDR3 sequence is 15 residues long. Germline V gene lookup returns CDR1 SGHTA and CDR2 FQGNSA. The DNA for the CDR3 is TGTGCCAGCAGCTTATTGACTAGCGGGGTCAACGAGCAGTACTTC. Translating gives CASSLLTSGVNEQYF.

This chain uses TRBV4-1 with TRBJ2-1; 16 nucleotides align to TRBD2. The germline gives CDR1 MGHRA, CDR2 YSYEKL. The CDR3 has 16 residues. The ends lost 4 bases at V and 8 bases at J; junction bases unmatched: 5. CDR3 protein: CASSRGTSGGAHEQFF. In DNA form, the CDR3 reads TGCGCCAGCAGCCGAGGGACTAGCGGGGGGGCTCATGAGCAGTTCTTC.

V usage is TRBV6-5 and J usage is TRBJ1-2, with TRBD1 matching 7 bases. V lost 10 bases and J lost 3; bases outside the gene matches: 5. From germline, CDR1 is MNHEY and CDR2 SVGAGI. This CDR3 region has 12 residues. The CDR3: CATRQGHYGYTF. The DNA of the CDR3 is TGTGCCACAAGACAGGGACACTATGGCTACACCTTC.

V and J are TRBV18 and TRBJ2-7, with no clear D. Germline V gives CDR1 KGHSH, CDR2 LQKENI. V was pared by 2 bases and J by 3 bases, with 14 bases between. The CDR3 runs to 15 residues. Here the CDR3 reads CASSPKARPDYEQYF. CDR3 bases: TGTGCCAGCTCACCAAAGGCCAGGCCGGACTACGAGCAGTACTTC.

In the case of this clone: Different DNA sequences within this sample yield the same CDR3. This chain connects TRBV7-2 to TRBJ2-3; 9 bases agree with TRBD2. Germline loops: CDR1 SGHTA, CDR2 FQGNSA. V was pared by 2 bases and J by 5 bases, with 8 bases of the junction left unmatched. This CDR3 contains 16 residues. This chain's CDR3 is CASSLNGGGARDTQYF. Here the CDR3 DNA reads TGTGCCAGCAGCTTAAATGGCGGGGGGGCTCGAGATACGCAGTATTTT. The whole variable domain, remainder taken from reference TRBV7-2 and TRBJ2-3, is GAGVSQSPSNKVTEKGKDVELRCDPISGHTALYWYRQSLGQGLEFLIYFQGNSAPDKSGLPSDRFSAERTGGSVSTLTIQRTQQEDSAVYLCASSLNGGGARDTQYFGPGTRLTVL.

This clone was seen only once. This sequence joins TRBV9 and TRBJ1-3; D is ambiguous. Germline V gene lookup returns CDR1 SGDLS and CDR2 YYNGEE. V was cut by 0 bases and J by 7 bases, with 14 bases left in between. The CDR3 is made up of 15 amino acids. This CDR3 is CASSVDTLIWNTIYF. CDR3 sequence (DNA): TGTGCCAGCAGCGTAGACACCTTGATTTGGAACACCATATATTTT.

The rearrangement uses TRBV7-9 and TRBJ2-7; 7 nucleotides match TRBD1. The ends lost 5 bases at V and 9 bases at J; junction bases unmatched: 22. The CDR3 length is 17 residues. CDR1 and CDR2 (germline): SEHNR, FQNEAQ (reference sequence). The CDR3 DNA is TGTGCCAGCAGCCCAGGTCTCCGGGACAGAGTCCCCCTAGGGCAGTACTTC. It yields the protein CASSPGLRDRVPLGQYF. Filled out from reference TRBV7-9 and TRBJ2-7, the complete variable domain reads DTGVSQNPRHKITKRGQNVTFRCDPISEHNRLYWYRQTLGQGPEFLTYFQNEAQLEKSRLLSDRFSAERPKGSFSTLEIQRTEQGDSAMYLCASSPGLRDRVPLGQYFGPGTRLTVT.

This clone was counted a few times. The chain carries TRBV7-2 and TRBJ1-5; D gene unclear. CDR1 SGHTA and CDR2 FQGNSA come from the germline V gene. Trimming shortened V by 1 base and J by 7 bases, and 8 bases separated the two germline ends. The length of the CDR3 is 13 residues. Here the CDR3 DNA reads TGTGCCAGCAGCTTAGTCAGCGAACAGCCCCAGCATTTT. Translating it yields CASSLVSEQPQHF.

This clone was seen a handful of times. As DNA, the CDR3 is TGTGCCAGCAGGTCAACAGGGGGCTCTGGCTATGGCTACACCTTC. Amino acids: CASRSTGGSGYGYTF. The genes are TRBV6-1 and TRBJ1-2; 9 bases line up with TRBD1. J gave up 4 bases and V 6 bases, and 9 bases lay outside the gene matches. The CDR3 length is 15 residues. Germline CDR1 MNHNS, CDR2 SASEGT.

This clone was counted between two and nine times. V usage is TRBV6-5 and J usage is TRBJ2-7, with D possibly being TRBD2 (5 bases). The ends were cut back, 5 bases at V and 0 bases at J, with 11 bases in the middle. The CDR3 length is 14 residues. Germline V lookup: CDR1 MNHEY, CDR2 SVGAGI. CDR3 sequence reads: CASSTGISSYEQYF. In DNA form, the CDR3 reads TGTGCCAGCAGTACCGGGATAAGCTCCTACGAGCAGTACTTC.

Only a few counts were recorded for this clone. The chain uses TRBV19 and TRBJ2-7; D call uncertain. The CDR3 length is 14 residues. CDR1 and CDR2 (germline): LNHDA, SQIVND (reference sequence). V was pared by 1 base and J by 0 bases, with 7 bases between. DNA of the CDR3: TGTGCCAGTAGTATAGCGGCTAGCTCCTACGAGCAGTACTTC. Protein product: CASSIAASSYEQYF.

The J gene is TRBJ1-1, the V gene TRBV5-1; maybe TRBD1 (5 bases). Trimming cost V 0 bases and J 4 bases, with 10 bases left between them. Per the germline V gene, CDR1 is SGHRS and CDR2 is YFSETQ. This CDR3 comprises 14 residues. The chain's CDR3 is CASSLEGHGTEAFF. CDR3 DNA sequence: TGCGCCAGCAGCTTGGAGGGGCACGGCACTGAAGCTTTCTTT.

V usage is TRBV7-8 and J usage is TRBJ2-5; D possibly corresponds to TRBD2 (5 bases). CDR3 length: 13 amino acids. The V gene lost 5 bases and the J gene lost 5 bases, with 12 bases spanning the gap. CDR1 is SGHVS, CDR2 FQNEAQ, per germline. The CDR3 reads CASSPGDSETQYF. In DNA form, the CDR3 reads TGTGCCAGCAGCCCCGGGGATTCGGAGACCCAGTACTTC.

The CDR3 spells CASSVSRNYGYTF. Written as DNA, the CDR3 is TGTGCCAGCAGCGTGAGTAGAAACTATGGCTACACCTTC. This chain joins TRBV7-9 and TRBJ1-2; D uncertain. The germline V and J ends were trimmed by 5 bases and 2 bases, with 9 bases remaining between them. The CDR3 extends over 13 amino acids. The germline V gene has CDR1 SEHNR and CDR2 FQNEAQ (reference sequence).